This is a list of T cell receptor beta chains from one sample in a study of blood T cell repertoires in COVID-19. The method was immunoSEQ multiplex PCR; TCRdb's version includes in-frame clones alone and lacks a portion of them. The data hold more than 120,000 clones, with roughly 88% observed a single time. The sample taken for sequencing was peripheral blood. The receptors here all came from a human donor in a cohort sampled during active COVID-19. Both conserved end residues are part of each CDR3. The order of the fields is clone size, D gene, CDR3 length, J gene, V gene, CDR3 protein, CDR3 DNA. D genes are given only for firm matches. A row's size may be missing; if present it is once, few, many or a size class.

clone size: NA
D gene: NA
CDR3 length: 12
J gene: TRBJ2-7
V gene: TRBV11-1
CDR3 protein: CASSPGPYEQYF
CDR3 DNA: TGTGCCAGCAGCCCTGGGCCCTACGAGCAGTACTTC

clone size: NA
D gene: TRBD2
CDR3 length: 15
J gene: TRBJ2-1
V gene: TRBV7-3
CDR3 protein: CASSFRGESYNEQFF
CDR3 DNA: TGTGCCAGCAGCTTCCGGGGGGAGTCCTACAATGAGCAGTTCTTC

clone size: NA
D gene: TRBD1
CDR3 length: 14
J gene: TRBJ1-2
V gene: TRBV3-1/TRBV3-2
CDR3 protein: CASSRTGANYGYTF
CDR3 DNA: TGTGCCAGCAGCCGGACAGGGGCTAACTATGGCTACACCTTC

clone size: NA
D gene: TRBD1
CDR3 length: 15
J gene: TRBJ2-7
V gene: TRBV5-1
CDR3 protein: CASSLAGTGGYEQYF
CDR3 DNA: TGCGCCAGCAGCCTAGCCGGGACAGGGGGCTACGAGCAGTACTTC

clone size: NA
D gene: NA
CDR3 length: 14
J gene: TRBJ1-1
V gene: TRBV19
CDR3 protein: CASSIGVAGAEAFF
CDR3 DNA: TGTGCCAGTAGTATAGGGGTGGCCGGGGCTGAAGCTTTCTTT

clone size: NA
D gene: TRBD1
CDR3 length: 17
J gene: TRBJ2-3
V gene: TRBV10-3
CDR3 protein: CAISESRTGLSTDTQYF
CDR3 DNA: TGTGCCATCAGTGAGTCACGGACAGGCCTGAGCACAGATACGCAGTATTTT

clone size: NA
D gene: NA
CDR3 length: 15
J gene: TRBJ2-1
V gene: TRBV11-2
CDR3 protein: CASSLGQRLYNEQFF
CDR3 DNA: TGTGCCAGCAGCTTAGGACAGAGACTTTACAATGAGCAGTTCTTC

clone size: NA
D gene: TRBD1
CDR3 length: 16
J gene: TRBJ1-3
V gene: TRBV7-8
CDR3 protein: CASSLRPDRGGNTIYF
CDR3 DNA: TGTGCCAGCAGCTTAAGACCGGACAGGGGGGGAAACACCATATATTTT

clone size: NA
D gene: TRBD1
CDR3 length: 16
J gene: TRBJ2-1
V gene: TRBV18
CDR3 protein: CASSTGGTGVYNEQFF
CDR3 DNA: TGTGCCAGCTCAACGGGGGGGACAGGGGTTTACAATGAGCAGTTCTTC

clone size: NA
D gene: NA
CDR3 length: 13
J gene: TRBJ1-1
V gene: TRBV12-3/TRBV12-4
CDR3 protein: CASRGVSDFEAFF
CDR3 DNA: TGTGCCAGCAGAGGGGTCAGCGATTTTGAAGCTTTCTTT

clone size: NA
D gene: NA
CDR3 length: 13
J gene: TRBJ2-1
V gene: TRBV7-9
CDR3 protein: CASSSGLYNEQFF
CDR3 DNA: TGTGCCAGCAGCTCGGGACTTTACAATGAGCAGTTCTTC

clone size: NA
D gene: NA
CDR3 length: 12
J gene: TRBJ1-1
V gene: TRBV4-1
CDR3 protein: CASSPLTGEAFF
CDR3 DNA: TGCGCCAGCAGCCCTCTGACAGGCGAAGCTTTCTTT

clone size: NA
D gene: NA
CDR3 length: 12
J gene: TRBJ1-1
V gene: TRBV29-1
CDR3 protein: CSGGSPNTEAFF
CDR3 DNA: TGCAGCGGGGGCTCTCCGAACACTGAAGCTTTCTTT

clone size: once
D gene: NA
CDR3 length: 13
J gene: TRBJ1-1
V gene: TRBV18
CDR3 protein: CASSPRPGGEAFF
CDR3 DNA: TGTGCCAGCTCACCACGACCGGGTGGTGAAGCTTTCTTT

clone size: NA
D gene: NA
CDR3 length: 15
J gene: TRBJ1-2
V gene: TRBV25-1
CDR3 protein: CASSPGGVRLDGYTF
CDR3 DNA: TGTGCCAGCAGCCCAGGAGGGGTTAGGCTCGATGGCTACACCTTC

clone size: NA
D gene: TRBD1
CDR3 length: 16
J gene: TRBJ2-3
V gene: TRBV13
CDR3 protein: CASSPQGTYSTDTQYF
CDR3 DNA: TGTGCCAGCAGCCCACAGGGGACCTATAGCACAGATACGCAGTATTTT

clone size: NA
D gene: NA
CDR3 length: 13
J gene: TRBJ1-2
V gene: TRBV30
CDR3 protein: CAWRNGGVGGYTF
CDR3 DNA: TGTGCCTGGAGAAACGGGGGGGTTGGCGGCTACACCTTC

clone size: NA
D gene: NA
CDR3 length: 15
J gene: TRBJ2-1
V gene: TRBV24-1
CDR3 protein: CATSDLQGGPNEQFF
CDR3 DNA: TGTGCCACCAGTGATTTGCAAGGGGGACCCAATGAGCAGTTCTTC

clone size: NA
D gene: NA
CDR3 length: 14
J gene: TRBJ2-7
V gene: TRBV30
CDR3 protein: CAWSGGYYSYEQYF
CDR3 DNA: TGTGCCTGGAGTGGCGGGTATTACTCCTACGAGCAGTACTTC

clone size: NA
D gene: TRBD1
CDR3 length: 15
J gene: TRBJ1-5
V gene: TRBV9
CDR3 protein: CASSPREGADQPQHF
CDR3 DNA: TGTGCCAGCAGCCCCCGGGAGGGGGCGGATCAGCCCCAGCATTTT

clone size: NA
D gene: NA
CDR3 length: 12
J gene: TRBJ1-1
V gene: TRBV29-1
CDR3 protein: CSVSQSNTEAFF
CDR3 DNA: TGCAGCGTTTCTCAGTCGAACACTGAAGCTTTCTTT

clone size: NA
D gene: NA
CDR3 length: 17
J gene: TRBJ1-1
V gene: TRBV7-9
CDR3 protein: CASSYTGFRSMTTEAFF
CDR3 DNA: TGTGCCAGCAGCTATACAGGGTTCCGATCTATGACCACTGAAGCTTTCTTT

clone size: once
D gene: TRBD1
CDR3 length: 18
J gene: TRBJ2-6
V gene: TRBV19
CDR3 protein: CASSKVRDRVSGANVLTF
CDR3 DNA: TGTGCCAGTAGTAAGGTCCGGGACAGGGTCTCTGGGGCCAACGTCCTGACTTTC

clone size: NA
D gene: TRBD1
CDR3 length: 11
J gene: TRBJ1-2
V gene: TRBV29-1
CDR3 protein: CSGRTGNGYTF
CDR3 DNA: TGCAGCGGGCGGACAGGGAACGGCTACACCTTC

clone size: NA
D gene: NA
CDR3 length: 12
J gene: TRBJ1-2
V gene: TRBV29-1
CDR3 protein: CSVVGRVYGYTF
CDR3 DNA: TGCAGCGTTGTAGGCAGGGTCTATGGCTACACCTTC

clone size: NA
D gene: TRBD1
CDR3 length: 13
J gene: TRBJ1-1
V gene: TRBV11-1
CDR3 protein: CASSSQGGTEAFF
CDR3 DNA: TGTGCCAGCAGCTCTCAGGGGGGAACTGAAGCTTTCTTT

clone size: NA
D gene: NA
CDR3 length: 13
J gene: TRBJ1-3
V gene: TRBV29-1
CDR3 protein: CSVEQVRGDTIYF
CDR3 DNA: TGCAGCGTTGAGCAGGTCAGGGGCGACACCATATATTTT

clone size: NA
D gene: TRBD1
CDR3 length: 14
J gene: TRBJ2-1
V gene: TRBV9
CDR3 protein: CASSAPGQLNEQFF
CDR3 DNA: TGTGCCAGCAGCGCCCCGGGACAGCTCAATGAGCAGTTCTTC

clone size: NA
D gene: TRBD1
CDR3 length: 15
J gene: TRBJ1-1
V gene: TRBV7-9
CDR3 protein: CASSASGQANTEAFF
CDR3 DNA: TGTGCCAGCAGCGCGTCGGGACAGGCGAACACTGAAGCTTTCTTT

clone size: NA
D gene: NA
CDR3 length: 14
J gene: TRBJ2-1
V gene: TRBV5-1
CDR3 protein: CASSFGQPYNEQFF
CDR3 DNA: TGCGCCAGCAGCTTCGGACAGCCTTACAATGAGCAGTTCTTC

clone size: NA
D gene: NA
CDR3 length: 14
J gene: TRBJ1-5
V gene: TRBV6-5
CDR3 protein: CASAPWGLNQPQHF
CDR3 DNA: TGTGCCAGTGCCCCTTGGGGGCTGAATCAGCCCCAGCATTTT

clone size: NA
D gene: NA
CDR3 length: 16
J gene: TRBJ2-5
V gene: TRBV24-1
CDR3 protein: CATSDLRAGNQETQYF
CDR3 DNA: TGTGCCACCAGTGATTTGCGGGCAGGGAACCAAGAGACCCAGTACTTC

clone size: NA
D gene: NA
CDR3 length: 12
J gene: TRBJ2-7
V gene: TRBV10-3
CDR3 protein: CAISDSFYEQYF
CDR3 DNA: TGTGCCATCAGTGATAGTTTCTACGAGCAGTACTTC

clone size: NA
D gene: TRBD1
CDR3 length: 13
J gene: TRBJ1-1
V gene: TRBV9
CDR3 protein: CASSANDRGAMEF
CDR3 DNA: TGTGCCAGCAGCGCCAACGACAGGGGGGCTATGGAGTTT

clone size: NA
D gene: NA
CDR3 length: 14
J gene: TRBJ1-1
V gene: TRBV3-1/TRBV3-2
CDR3 protein: CASSRLLKNTEAFF
CDR3 DNA: TGTGCCAGCAGCCGGTTACTGAAGAACACTGAAGCTTTCTTT

clone size: NA
D gene: TRBD2
CDR3 length: 16
J gene: TRBJ2-3
V gene: TRBV10-3
CDR3 protein: CAISDVAGPSTDTQYF
CDR3 DNA: TGTGCCATCAGTGACGTAGCGGGGCCCAGCACAGATACGCAGTATTTT

clone size: NA
D gene: NA
CDR3 length: 13
J gene: TRBJ1-5
V gene: TRBV12-3/TRBV12-4
CDR3 protein: CASSHDRRQPQHF
CDR3 DNA: TGTGCCAGCAGCCATGACAGGCGGCAGCCCCAGCATTTT

clone size: NA
D gene: NA
CDR3 length: 14
J gene: TRBJ2-3
V gene: TRBV27
CDR3 protein: CASSFSPGTDTQYF
CDR3 DNA: TGTGCCAGCAGTTTTAGTCCGGGCACAGATACGCAGTATTTT

clone size: NA
D gene: NA
CDR3 length: 15
J gene: TRBJ1-6
V gene: TRBV4-1
CDR3 protein: CASSQVPGANSPLHF
CDR3 DNA: TGCGCCAGCAGCCAAGTTCCAGGGGCGAATTCACCCCTCCACTTT